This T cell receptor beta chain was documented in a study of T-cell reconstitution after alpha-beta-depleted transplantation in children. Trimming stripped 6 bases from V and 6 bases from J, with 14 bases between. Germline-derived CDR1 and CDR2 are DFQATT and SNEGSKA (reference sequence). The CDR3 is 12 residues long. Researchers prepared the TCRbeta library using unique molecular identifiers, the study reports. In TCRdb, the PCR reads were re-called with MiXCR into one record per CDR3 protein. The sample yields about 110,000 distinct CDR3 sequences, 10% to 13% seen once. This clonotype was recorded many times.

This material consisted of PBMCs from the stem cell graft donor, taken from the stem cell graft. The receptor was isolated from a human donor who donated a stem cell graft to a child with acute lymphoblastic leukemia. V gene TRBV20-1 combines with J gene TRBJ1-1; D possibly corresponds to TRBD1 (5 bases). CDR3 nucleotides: TGCAGTGCCCGGCAGGGCTACTCTGAAGCTTTCTTT. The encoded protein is CSARQGYSEAFF.